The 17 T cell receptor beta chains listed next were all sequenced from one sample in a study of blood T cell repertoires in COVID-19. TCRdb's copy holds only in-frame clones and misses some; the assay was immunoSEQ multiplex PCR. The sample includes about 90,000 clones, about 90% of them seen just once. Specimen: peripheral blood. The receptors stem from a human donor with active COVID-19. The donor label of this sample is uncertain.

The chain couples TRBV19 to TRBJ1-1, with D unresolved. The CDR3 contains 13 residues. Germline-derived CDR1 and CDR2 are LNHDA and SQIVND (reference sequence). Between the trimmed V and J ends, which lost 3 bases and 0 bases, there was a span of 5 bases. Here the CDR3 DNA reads TGTGCCAGTAGTATGACAATGAACACTGAAGCTTTCTTT. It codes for CASSMTMNTEAFF.

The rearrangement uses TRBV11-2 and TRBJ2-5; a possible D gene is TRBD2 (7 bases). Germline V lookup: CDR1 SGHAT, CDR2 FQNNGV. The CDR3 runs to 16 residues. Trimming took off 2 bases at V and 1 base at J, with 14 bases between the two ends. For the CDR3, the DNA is TGTGCCAGCAGCTTAATGACCGGGGGGCCCCAAGAGACCCAGTACTTC. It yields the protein CASSLMTGGPQETQYF.

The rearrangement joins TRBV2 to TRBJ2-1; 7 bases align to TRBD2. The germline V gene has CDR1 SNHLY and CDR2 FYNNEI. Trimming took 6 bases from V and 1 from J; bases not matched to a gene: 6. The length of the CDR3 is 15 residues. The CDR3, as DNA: TGTGCCAGCAGGTGGGGGGGTTCTTCCTACAATGAGCAGTTCTTC. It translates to CASRWGGSSYNEQFF.

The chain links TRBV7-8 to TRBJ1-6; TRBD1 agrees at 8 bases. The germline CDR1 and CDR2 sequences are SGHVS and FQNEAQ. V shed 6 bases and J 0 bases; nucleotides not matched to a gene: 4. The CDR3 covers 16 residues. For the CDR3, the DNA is TGTGCCAGCAGTGACAGGGGCCACTCCTATAATTCACCCCTCCACTTT. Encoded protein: CASSDRGHSYNSPLHF.

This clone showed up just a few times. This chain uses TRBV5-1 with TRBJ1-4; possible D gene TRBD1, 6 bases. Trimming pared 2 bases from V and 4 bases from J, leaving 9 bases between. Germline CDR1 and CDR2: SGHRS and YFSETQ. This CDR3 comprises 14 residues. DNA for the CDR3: TGCGCCAGCAGCTTTTCAGGGGATAATGAAAAACTGTTTTTT. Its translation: CASSFSGDNEKLFF.

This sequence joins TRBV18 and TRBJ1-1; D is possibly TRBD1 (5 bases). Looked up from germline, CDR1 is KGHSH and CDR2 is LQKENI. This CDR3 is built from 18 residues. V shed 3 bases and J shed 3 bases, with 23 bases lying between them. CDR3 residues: CASSPPGTVRRGDTEAFF. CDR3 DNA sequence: TGTGCCAGCTCACCCCCGGGGACGGTGAGGAGGGGAGACACTGAAGCTTTCTTT.

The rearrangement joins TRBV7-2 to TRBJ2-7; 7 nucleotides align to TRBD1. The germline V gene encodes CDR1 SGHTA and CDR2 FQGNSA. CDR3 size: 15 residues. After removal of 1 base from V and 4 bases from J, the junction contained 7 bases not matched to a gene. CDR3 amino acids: CASSLGGGDLYEQYF. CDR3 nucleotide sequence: TGTGCCAGCAGCTTAGGAGGGGGCGACCTTTACGAGCAGTACTTC.

Here the CDR3 reads CASSERQGKNTQYF. In DNA form, the CDR3 reads TGCGCCAGCAGTGAGAGGCAGGGCAAGAATACGCAGTATTTT. This chain uses TRBV10-2 with TRBJ2-3, with D possibly TRBD1 on 5 matching bases. Germline values: CDR1 WSHSY, CDR2 SAAADI. V was cut by 2 bases and J by 7 bases, with 13 bases left in between. The CDR3 sequence is 14 residues long.

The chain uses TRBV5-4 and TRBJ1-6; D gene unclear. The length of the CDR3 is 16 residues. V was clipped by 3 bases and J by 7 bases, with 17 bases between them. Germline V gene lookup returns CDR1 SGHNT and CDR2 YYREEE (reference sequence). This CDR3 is CASSSPSSHSNSPLHF. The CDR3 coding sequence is TGTGCCAGCAGCTCCCCAAGTAGCCACTCAAATTCACCCCTCCACTTT.

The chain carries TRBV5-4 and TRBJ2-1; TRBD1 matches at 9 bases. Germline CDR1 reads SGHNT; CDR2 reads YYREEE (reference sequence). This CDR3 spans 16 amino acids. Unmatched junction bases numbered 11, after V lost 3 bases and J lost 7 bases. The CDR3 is CASSWDRDRERNEQFF. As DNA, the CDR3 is TGTGCCAGCAGCTGGGACAGGGACAGGGAAAGGAATGAGCAGTTCTTC.

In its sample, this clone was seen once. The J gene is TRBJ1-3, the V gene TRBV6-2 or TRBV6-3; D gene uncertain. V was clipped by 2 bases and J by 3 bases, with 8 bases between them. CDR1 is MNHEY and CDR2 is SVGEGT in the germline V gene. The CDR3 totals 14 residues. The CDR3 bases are TGTGCCAGCAGTTACGCCCCTATTGGAAACACCATATATTTT. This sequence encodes CASSYAPIGNTIYF.

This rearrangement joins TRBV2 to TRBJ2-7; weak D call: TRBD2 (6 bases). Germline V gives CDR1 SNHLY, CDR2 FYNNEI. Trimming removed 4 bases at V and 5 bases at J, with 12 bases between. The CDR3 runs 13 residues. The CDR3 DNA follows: TGTGCCAGCAGTGCGACTAGGCAGGACGAGCAGTACTTC. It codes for CASSATRQDEQYF. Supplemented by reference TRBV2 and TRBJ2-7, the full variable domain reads EPEVTQTPSHQVTQMGQEVILRCVPISNHLYFYWYRQILGQKVEFLVSFYNNEISEKSEIFDDQFSVERPDGSNFTLKIRSTKLEDSAMYFCASSATRQDEQYFGPGTRLTVT.

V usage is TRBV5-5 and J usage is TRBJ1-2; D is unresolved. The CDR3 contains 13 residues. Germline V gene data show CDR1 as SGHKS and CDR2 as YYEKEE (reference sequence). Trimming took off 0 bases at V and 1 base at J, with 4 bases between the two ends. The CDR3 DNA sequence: TGTGCCAGCAGCTTGGCGGGTAACTATGGCTACACCTTC. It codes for CASSLAGNYGYTF.

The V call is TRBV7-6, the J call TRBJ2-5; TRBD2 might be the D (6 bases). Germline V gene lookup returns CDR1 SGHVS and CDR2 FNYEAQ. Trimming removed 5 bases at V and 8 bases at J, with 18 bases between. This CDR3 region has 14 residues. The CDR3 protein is CASSITGTANTQYF. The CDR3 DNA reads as TGTGCCAGCAGCATAACCGGGACTGCCAACACCCAGTACTTC.

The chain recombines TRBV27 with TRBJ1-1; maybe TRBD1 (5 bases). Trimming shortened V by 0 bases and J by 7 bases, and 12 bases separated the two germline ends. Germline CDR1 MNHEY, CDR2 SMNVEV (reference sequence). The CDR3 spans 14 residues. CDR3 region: CASSLSFQGGEAFF. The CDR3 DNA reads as TGTGCCAGCAGTTTATCGTTCCAGGGCGGTGAAGCTTTCTTT.

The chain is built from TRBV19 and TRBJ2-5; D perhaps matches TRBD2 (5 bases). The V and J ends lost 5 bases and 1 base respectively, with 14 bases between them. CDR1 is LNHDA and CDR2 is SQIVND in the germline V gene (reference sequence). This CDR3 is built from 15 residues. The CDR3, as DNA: TGTGCCAGTAGTCGTCGGCGGGCGACCCAAGAGACCCAGTACTTC. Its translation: CASSRRRATQETQYF. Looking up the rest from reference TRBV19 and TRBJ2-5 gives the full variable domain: DGGITQSPKYLFRKEGQNVTLSCEQNLNHDAMYWYRQDPGQGLRLIYYSQIVNDFQKGDIAEGYSVSREKKESFPLTVTSAQKNPTAFYLCASSRRRATQETQYFGPGTRLLVL.

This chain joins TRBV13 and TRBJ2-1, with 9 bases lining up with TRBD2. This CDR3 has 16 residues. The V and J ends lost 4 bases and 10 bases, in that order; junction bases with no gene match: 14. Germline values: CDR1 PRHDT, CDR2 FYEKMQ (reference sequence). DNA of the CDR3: TGTGCCAGCAGCTCCCGCGGAGGCGGGGGGGCGTGGGAGCAGTTCTTC. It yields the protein CASSSRGGGGAWEQFF.